The clone carrying this TCR beta chain was detected only a few times. Its cognate antigen is unknown. The data originate from a study of T-cell memory formation after mild COVID-19. Study-wide results and limits: Clones shrinking between day 15 and 85 showed a balanced CD4/CD8 split, and those that grew later tilted toward CD4+. CD4+ contracting clones were found mainly in CM and EM, and CD8+ ones in EMRA.

V lost 4 bases and J lost 8, with 15 bases in between. In germline, CDR1 is SGHRS, CDR2 YFSETQ. The CDR3 runs 13 residues. One entry per CDR3 protein, called by TCRdb with MiXCR from the 5' RACE reads. Of fewer than 700,000 distinct CDR3 sequences listed, about a sixth are singletons. Sample: PBMCs or a T cell subset sorted from them (not recorded which). The V and J genes are TRBV5-1 and TRBJ1-1; no firm D call. The receptor's source is an adult woman who had mild COVID-19 (a few samples of this study predate the infection). Cell type and time point are not known. This CDR3 is CASSVDPLGEAFF. CDR3 nucleotides: TGCGCCAGCAGCGTTGACCCCTTGGGCGAAGCTTTCTTT.